Below are 18 T cell receptor beta chains sequenced from a single sample in a study of cytomegalovirus exposure and HLA in healthy donors. PCR was performed using 60 Vbeta and 13 Jbeta primers. Generated by immunoSEQ multiplex PCR, the TCRdb table keeps only in-frame clones and is missing some. The table lists roughly 150,000 clones, 84% of them singletons. Material for sequencing was PBMCs. All receptors come from a boy under 10 years old in good health and CMV-seronegative.

The V call is TRBV5-4, the J call TRBJ1-1; D gene ambiguous. CDR3 length: 14 residues. Trimming pared 0 bases from V and 10 bases from J, leaving 16 bases between. Germline values: CDR1 SGHNT, CDR2 YYREEE (reference sequence). The CDR3 nucleotides are TGTGCCAGCAGCTTGGTTGGGTCCCCGGAGGGAGCTTTCTTT. As protein: CASSLVGSPEGAFF.

The rearrangement joins TRBV5-1 to TRBJ1-3; no definite D call. Germline CDR1 SGHRS, CDR2 YFSETQ. V lost 1 base and J lost 2, with 13 bases in between. The CDR3 runs 16 residues. CDR3 coding DNA: TGCGCCAGCAGCTTGTTTCTGGGGAGGGCTGGAAACACCATATATTTT. It codes for CASSLFLGRAGNTIYF.

V is TRBV5-1 and J is TRBJ1-4; 8 nucleotides match TRBD1. CDR1 is SGHRS and CDR2 is YFSETQ in the germline V gene. The CDR3 sequence is 14 residues long. V shed 4 bases and J 5 bases; nucleotides not matched to a gene: 4. The CDR3 sequence is CASSRGQGNEKLFF. As DNA, the CDR3 is TGCGCCAGCAGCCGAGGACAGGGAAATGAAAAACTGTTTTTT.

In nucleotides, the CDR3 is TGTGCCAGCAGAGCAGGGTATGGAACCGGGACTGAAGCTTTCTTT. Encoded protein: CASRAGYGTGTEAFF. The chain recombines TRBV6-1 with TRBJ1-1; a possible D gene is TRBD1 (5 bases). This CDR3 contains 15 residues. Trimming removed 6 bases from V and 5 bases from J, with 19 bases in between. From germline, CDR1 is MNHNS and CDR2 SASEGT.

The V gene is TRBV4-3, the J gene TRBJ2-7, with 10 bases fitting TRBD2. CDR1 LGHNA and CDR2 YSLEER come from the germline V gene. The ends lost 2 bases at V and 7 bases at J; junction bases unmatched: 11. The CDR3 has 16 residues. CDR3 loop: CASSQSSSGSLYEQYF. CDR3 DNA sequence: TGCGCCAGCAGCCAATCCTCTAGCGGGAGTCTGTATGAGCAGTACTTC.

The chain employs TRBV7-9 and TRBJ2-7, with TRBD1 identical over 8 bases. The CDR3 runs to 15 residues. CDR1 and CDR2 (germline): SEHNR, FQNEAQ (reference sequence). V shed 5 bases, J shed 0 bases, and the junction held 6 bases outside the gene matches. CDR3 DNA sequence: TGTGCCAGCAGCCGAGGACAGGGAAGCTCCTACGAGCAGTACTTC. It specifies CASSRGQGSSYEQYF. Supplemented by reference TRBV7-9 and TRBJ2-7, the full variable domain reads DTGVSQNPRHKITKRGQNVTFRCDPISEHNRLYWYRQTLGQGPEFLTYFQNEAQLEKSRLLSDRFSAERPKGSFSTLEIQRTEQGDSAMYLCASSRGQGSSYEQYFGPGTRLTVT.

The chain joins TRBV28 to TRBJ2-5; a possible D gene is TRBD2 (5 bases). The V end was cut by 3 bases, the J end by 4 bases, with 9 bases between. From germline, CDR1 is MDHEN and CDR2 SYDVKM. The CDR3 runs 13 residues. The CDR3: CASSFYGGETQYF. The CDR3, as DNA: TGTGCCAGCAGTTTTTACGGAGGAGAGACCCAGTACTTC.

The chain joins TRBV28 to TRBJ1-2, with D maybe TRBD1 (6 bases). The CDR3 has 12 amino acids. Trimming cost V 9 bases and J 6 bases, with 14 bases left between them. Germline lookup yields CDR1 MDHEN and CDR2 SYDVKM. CDR3 in DNA: TGTGCCAGTACGATCAGGGGACATGGCTACACCTTC. It is translated as CASTIRGHGYTF.

The chain has TRBV12-5 and TRBJ2-5; D gene uncertain. Germline CDR1 reads LGHNT; CDR2 reads FRNRAP. Trimming shortened V by 0 bases and J by 1 base, and 12 bases separated the two germline ends. The CDR3 length is 16 residues. The CDR3 DNA is TGTGCTAGTGGTTTGGTAACGCAGGTGGTCCAAGAGACCCAGTACTTC. Translating it yields CASGLVTQVVQETQYF.

This chain joins TRBV28 and TRBJ1-3; possible D gene TRBD1, 5 bases. The germline V gene encodes CDR1 MDHEN and CDR2 SYDVKM. CDR3 length equals 14 residues. V was pared by 6 bases and J by 0 bases, with 9 bases between. In DNA form, the CDR3 reads TGTGCCAGCAGCACAGGACACTCTGGAAACACCATATATTTT. It specifies CASSTGHSGNTIYF.

This rearrangement joins TRBV7-6 to TRBJ2-2, with TRBD2 identical over 9 bases. V dropped 0 bases and J dropped 4; count of bases not matched to a gene: 0. In germline, CDR1 is SGHVS, CDR2 FNYEAQ. The CDR3 contains 15 residues. Here the CDR3 reads CASSLATSGTGELFF. Here the CDR3 DNA reads TGTGCCAGCAGCTTAGCGACTAGCGGCACCGGGGAGCTGTTTTTT.

The V and J genes are TRBV10-3 and TRBJ2-7; no clear D gene. V gave up 1 base and J gave up 2 bases, with 3 bases separating them. This CDR3 contains 12 residues. Per the germline V gene, CDR1 is ENHRY and CDR2 is SYGVKD. Written as DNA, the CDR3 is TGTGCCATCAGTGAGTTAACCTACGAGCAGTACTTC. It is translated as CAISELTYEQYF.

The table lists this clone with a few counts. The chain couples TRBV7-6 to TRBJ2-5; TRBD1 agrees at 10 bases. The CDR3 extends over 21 amino acids. The germline V gene has CDR1 SGHVS and CDR2 FNYEAQ. V was pared by 2 bases and J by 4 bases, with 22 bases of the junction left unmatched. This chain's CDR3 is CASSLRSVVGKTTGGRETQYF. Written as DNA, the CDR3 is TGTGCCAGCAGCTTAAGATCGGTAGTCGGTAAGACGACAGGGGGCCGAGAGACCCAGTACTTC.

As DNA, the CDR3 is TGTGCCAGCGGAGGCCAGGGACTAGATTTCTACGAGCAGTACTTC. Protein: CASGGQGLDFYEQYF. J is TRBJ2-7 and V is TRBV28, with TRBD2 matching over 8 bases. The CDR3 contains 15 residues. V was pared by 8 bases and J by 3 bases, with 12 bases of the junction left unmatched. Germline CDR1 reads MDHEN; CDR2 reads SYDVKM.

This clone was recorded a few times. The chain uses TRBV5-6 and TRBJ2-7, with 11 bases fitting TRBD1. CDR1 SGHDT and CDR2 YYEEEE come from the germline V gene. J lost 3 bases, V lost 3 bases, and 2 bases had no gene match. CDR3 length: 14 amino acids. This CDR3 reads CASSSGTGGYEQYF. CDR3 in DNA: TGTGCCAGCAGCTCCGGGACAGGGGGCTACGAGCAGTACTTC.

This clone has just a few counts. This rearrangement joins TRBV5-4 to TRBJ1-4, with no clear D. V lost 3 bases and J 7 bases, leaving 16 bases between the germline ends. Germline CDR1 SGHNT, CDR2 YYREEE (reference sequence). CDR3 size: 15 residues. CDR3 protein: CASSSIGLGGEKLFF. CDR3 nucleotide sequence: TGTGCCAGCAGCTCGATCGGGCTTGGAGGTGAAAAACTGTTTTTT.

V and J are TRBV12-5 and TRBJ2-7; 7 bases fit TRBD1. With V trimmed by 0 bases and J by 1 base, 6 bases remained unmatched. CDR1 LGHNT and CDR2 FRNRAP come from the germline V gene. The CDR3 extends over 16 amino acids. As DNA, the CDR3 is TGTGCTAGTGGTTTGGTACTAGGGGGCCCTTCCTACGAGCAGTACTTC. Translation gives CASGLVLGGPSYEQYF. The variable domain in full, with the rest retrieved from reference TRBV12-5 and TRBJ2-7, is DARVTQTPRHKVTEMGQEVTMRCQPILGHNTVFWYRQTMMQGLELLAYFRNRAPLDDSGMPKDRFSAEMPDATLATLKIQPSEPRDSAVYFCASGLVLGGPSYEQYFGPGTRLTVT.

The chain has TRBV7-9 and TRBJ2-7; no definite D call. CDR3 length: 15 residues. V dropped 0 bases and J dropped 5 bases, with 14 bases sitting between them. Germline CDR1 and CDR2: SEHNR and FQNEAQ (reference sequence). The CDR3 reads CASSLALGAVDEQYF. CDR3 nucleotides: TGTGCCAGCAGCTTAGCCCTAGGCGCAGTCGACGAGCAGTACTTC.